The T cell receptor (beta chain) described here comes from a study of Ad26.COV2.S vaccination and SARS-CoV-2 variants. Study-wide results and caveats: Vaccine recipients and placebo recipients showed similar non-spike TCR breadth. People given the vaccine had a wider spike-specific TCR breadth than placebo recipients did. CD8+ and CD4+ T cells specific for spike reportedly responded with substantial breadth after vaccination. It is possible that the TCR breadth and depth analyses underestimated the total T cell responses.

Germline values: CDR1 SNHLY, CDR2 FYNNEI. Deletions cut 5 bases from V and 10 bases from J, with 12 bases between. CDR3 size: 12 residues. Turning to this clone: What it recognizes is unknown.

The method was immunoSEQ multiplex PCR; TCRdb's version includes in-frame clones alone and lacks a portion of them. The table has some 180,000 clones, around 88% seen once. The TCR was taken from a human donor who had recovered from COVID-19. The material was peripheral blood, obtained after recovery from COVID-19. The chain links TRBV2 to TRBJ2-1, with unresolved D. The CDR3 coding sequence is TGTGCCAGCAGTCCAACCAGCTCCGAGCAGTTCTTC. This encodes CASSPTSSEQFF.